The text below deals with one TCR beta chain. Antigen specificity is unknown. This sample was taken from a study of vaccination and CD4 T cells after COVID-19. Study at large: The convalescents comprised six males and four females, two of them Hispanic. Everyone enrolled got two doses of BNT162b2 or mRNA-1273 vaccine. Study findings and constraints: Spike mono-reactive clones accounted for 304 of the 307 vaccine-specific clones found in convalescent patients.

The Oncomine TCR Beta short-read assay sequenced DNA from cultured CD4+ T cells. In TCRdb, the PCR reads were re-called with MiXCR into one record per CDR3 protein. The sample shows approximately 8,700 distinct CDR3 sequences, under 30% of them seen only once. The treatment here: approximately nine-day PBMC culture with coronavirus spike peptide pools or control peptides (ViraFEST assay). At days 3 and 7, half the medium was exchanged for fresh IL-2 medium. The sequenced sample was CD4+ T cells from blood, cultured in vitro, obtained after SARS-CoV-2 vaccination. The receptor's source is a human donor who had recovered from COVID-19.

CDR3 DNA sequence: TGTGCCAGCAGAAAAGGACAGGTCATGTGGGAGACCCAGTACTTC. Encoded protein: CASRKGQVMWETQYF. The V gene is TRBV27, the J gene TRBJ2-5; 7 nucleotides match TRBD1. This CDR3 has 15 residues. Looked up from germline, CDR1 is MNHEY and CDR2 is SMNVEV (reference sequence). V lost 6 bases, J lost 5 bases, and 12 bases stayed unmatched.